These 18 T cell receptor beta chains were all obtained from the same sample, sequenced in a study of blood T cell repertoires in COVID-19. Profiling relied on immunoSEQ multiplex PCR, and the TCRdb table lists in-frame clones only, not all of them. The table shows about 130,000 clones, with just under 85% occurring only once. Sequencing was carried out using peripheral blood. These receptors were collected from a woman older than 75 with acute or convalescent COVID-19.

There are a few counts of this clone. The chain employs TRBV12-3 or TRBV12-4 and TRBJ1-2; 8 positions match TRBD1. There are 12 residues in the CDR3. V lost 4 bases to trimming and J lost 8 bases; unmatched junction nucleotides: 3. The CDR3 region is CASSSGGWGYTF. CDR3 sequence (DNA): TGTGCCAGCAGTTCAGGGGGCTGGGGCTACACCTTC.

The J gene is TRBJ1-1, the V gene TRBV6-6; D not certain. The CDR3 totals 13 residues. V lost 6 bases and J 0 bases, leaving 8 bases between the germline ends. The germline CDR1 and CDR2 sequences are MNHNY and SVGAGI (reference sequence). The CDR3 loop is CASRRVVNTEAFF. In DNA form, the CDR3 reads TGTGCCAGCAGACGGGTGGTGAACACTGAAGCTTTCTTT.

This clone was recorded only once. The V and J genes are TRBV5-1 and TRBJ1-2, with no clear D. Germline CDR1 SGHRS, CDR2 YFSETQ. The length of the CDR3 is 12 residues. The V gene lost 6 bases and the J gene lost 0 bases, with 6 bases spanning the gap. In DNA, the CDR3 is TGCGCCAGCAAGTTAGCTAACTATGGCTACACCTTC. Translating gives CASKLANYGYTF. Using reference TRBV5-1 and TRBJ1-2 for the parts outside the CDR3, the full variable domain is KAGVTQTPRYLIKTRGQQVTLSCSPISGHRSVSWYQQTPGQGLQFLFEYFSETQRNKGNFPGRFSGRQFSNSRSEMNVSTLELGDSALYLCASKLANYGYTFGSGTRLTVV.

This chain links TRBV7-9 with TRBJ1-1, with 11 bases lining up with TRBD1. This CDR3 has 14 residues. V lost 3 bases and J lost 3; bases outside the gene matches: 0. Germline CDR1 SEHNR, CDR2 FQNEAQ (reference sequence). CDR3 DNA sequence: TGTGCCAGCAGCTTGGGACAGGGGGACACTGAAGCTTTCTTT. Its protein product is CASSLGQGDTEAFF.

The V call is TRBV2, the J call TRBJ2-2, with 10 bases matching TRBD2. CDR1 and CDR2 (germline): SNHLY, FYNNEI. The CDR3 sequence is 19 residues long. V lost 5 bases, J lost 3 bases, and 15 bases stayed unmatched. The CDR3 reads CASSLSGGAGVAYTGELFF. The CDR3 region has the DNA TGTGCCAGCAGTTTAAGCGGGGGGGCCGGTGTGGCGTACACCGGGGAGCTGTTTTTT.

The genes are TRBV14 and TRBJ1-6; 8 bases match TRBD1. The CDR3 contains 17 residues. The germline CDR1 and CDR2 sequences are SGHDN and FVKESK. Trimming at V came to 0 bases and at J to 10 bases, leaving 11 bases not matched to a gene. The CDR3 DNA is TGTGCCAGCAGCCAAGATCTTCGGACAGGGTCGAGGTCACCCCTCCACTTT. This codes for CASSQDLRTGSRSPLHF.

The chain couples TRBV2 to TRBJ2-1, with 15 nucleotides matching TRBD2. Germline assignment: CDR1 SNHLY and CDR2 FYNNEI. J was trimmed by 3 bases and V by 4 bases; bases with no gene match: 13. The CDR3 has 20 residues. CDR3 residues: CASSGPTGTSGGTNYNEQFF. Written as DNA, the CDR3 is TGTGCCAGCAGTGGGCCTACCGGGACTAGCGGGGGGACCAACTACAATGAGCAGTTCTTC.

The chain combines TRBV20-1 with TRBJ2-7; D perhaps matches TRBD2 (5 bases). CDR3 length: 13 amino acids. Germline CDR1 and CDR2: DFQATT and SNEGSKA (reference sequence). Between the trimmed V and J ends, which lost 5 bases and 2 bases, there was a span of 13 bases. DNA of the CDR3: TGCAGTGCTGGTGAGAGGGTACCCTACGAGCAGTACTTC. Translating it yields CSAGERVPYEQYF.

The J gene is TRBJ1-5, the V gene TRBV7-2; D might be TRBD1 (5 bases). The V gene's germline CDR1 is SGHTA and CDR2 FQGNSA. Trimming took 0 bases from V and 5 from J, leaving 11 bases between them. This CDR3 region has 15 residues. The CDR3 spells CASSLARRDDQPQHF. For the CDR3, the DNA is TGTGCCAGCAGCTTAGCGCGGAGGGACGATCAGCCCCAGCATTTT.

The genes are TRBV5-1 and TRBJ1-1; D might be TRBD1 (5 bases). The V and J ends lost 4 bases and 5 bases respectively, with 12 bases between them. The CDR3 extends over 13 amino acids. Germline V gene lookup returns CDR1 SGHRS and CDR2 YFSETQ. The CDR3 sequence: CASSVGLSTEAFF. DNA of the CDR3: TGCGCCAGCAGCGTGGGACTATCTACTGAAGCTTTCTTT.

The sample holds one count of this clone. The chain couples TRBV9 to TRBJ2-3; a possible D gene is TRBD2 (7 bases). V lost 0 bases to trimming and J lost 2 bases, with 13 bases between them. Germline lookup yields CDR1 SGDLS and CDR2 YYNGEE. This CDR3 is built from 16 residues. The CDR3 DNA follows: TGTGCCAGCAGCGTAGTCGGGGGGCCCCTCACAGATACGCAGTATTTT. This sequence encodes CASSVVGGPLTDTQYF. Looking up the rest from reference TRBV9 and TRBJ2-3 gives the full variable domain: DSGVTQTPKHLITATGQRVTLRCSPRSGDLSVYWYQQSLDQGLQFLIQYYNGEERAKGNILERFSAQQFPDLHSELNLSSLELGDSALYFCASSVVGGPLTDTQYFGPGTRLTVL.

The chain carries TRBV5-1 and TRBJ1-2, with 8 bases identical to TRBD1. With 0 bases clipped from V and 2 bases from J, the junction kept 3 bases outside the gene matches. Germline V gene sequence: CDR1 SGHRS, CDR2 YFSETQ. The CDR3 extends over 15 amino acids. CDR3 DNA sequence: TGCGCCAGCAGCTTGGTGGGACAGGAAAACTATGGCTACACCTTC. The encoded protein is CASSLVGQENYGYTF.

This CDR3 reads CASSQAGGGNTIYF. CDR3 coding DNA: TGTGCCAGCAGCCAGGCGGGGGGGGGAAACACCATATATTTT. The chain employs TRBV5-4 and TRBJ1-3; a possible D gene is TRBD1 (5 bases). CDR1 is SGHNT and CDR2 is YYREEE in the germline V gene (reference sequence). CDR3 length equals 14 residues. V shed 4 bases and J shed 4 bases, with 12 bases lying between them.

The chain employs TRBV19 and TRBJ1-4; maybe TRBD1 (6 bases). The CDR3 covers 16 residues. CDR1 is LNHDA, CDR2 SQIVND, per germline (reference sequence). V was clipped by 6 bases and J by 5 bases, with 19 bases between them. The CDR3 reads CASRRNLTGYNEKLFF. The CDR3 region has the DNA TGTGCCAGTAGACGAAACTTGACAGGCTACAATGAAAAACTGTTTTTT.

CDR3 region: CASSVSGTGFFNEQFF. In nucleotides, the CDR3 is TGTGCCAGCAGCGTCTCCGGGACAGGGTTTTTTAATGAGCAGTTCTTC. The V gene is TRBV9, the J gene TRBJ2-1; 9 bases fit TRBD1. The CDR3 is 16 residues long. J lost 7 bases, V lost 2 bases, and 10 bases had no gene match. In germline, CDR1 is SGDLS, CDR2 YYNGEE. Full variable domain (outside the CDR3, taken from reference TRBV9 and TRBJ2-1): DSGVTQTPKHLITATGQRVTLRCSPRSGDLSVYWYQQSLDQGLQFLIQYYNGEERAKGNILERFSAQQFPDLHSELNLSSLELGDSALYFCASSVSGTGFFNEQFFGPGTRLTVL.

This chain connects TRBV7-2 to TRBJ2-2; the match to TRBD1 covers 9 bases. The germline CDR1 and CDR2 sequences are SGHTA and FQGNSA. The CDR3 totals 15 residues. The V gene end was trimmed by 5 bases and the J gene end by 4 bases; junction bases not matched to a gene: 5. This chain's CDR3 is CASSLGTGRTGELFF. CDR3 DNA: TGTGCCAGCAGCCTTGGGACAGGGCGCACCGGGGAGCTGTTTTTT.

The rearrangement links TRBV19 to TRBJ2-3; the match to TRBD1 covers 11 bases. The length of the CDR3 is 15 residues. Germline-derived CDR1 and CDR2 are LNHDA and SQIVND (reference sequence). The junction had 5 bases not matched to a gene; V was cut back by 3 bases and J by 6 bases. In DNA form, the CDR3 reads TGTGCCAGTAGTATGCTCGGGACAGGGGGGGATACGCAGTATTTT. This encodes CASSMLGTGGDTQYF.

This clone came up once. The CDR3 sequence: CASRGQVNTEAFF. Here the CDR3 DNA reads TGTGCCAGCAGGGGACAGGTTAACACTGAAGCTTTCTTT. This chain links TRBV27 with TRBJ1-1; 8 nucleotides align to TRBD1. CDR3 length: 13 residues. The V segment lost 6 bases and the J segment 2 bases; nucleotides outside the gene matches: 2. Germline values: CDR1 MNHEY, CDR2 SMNVEV (reference sequence).